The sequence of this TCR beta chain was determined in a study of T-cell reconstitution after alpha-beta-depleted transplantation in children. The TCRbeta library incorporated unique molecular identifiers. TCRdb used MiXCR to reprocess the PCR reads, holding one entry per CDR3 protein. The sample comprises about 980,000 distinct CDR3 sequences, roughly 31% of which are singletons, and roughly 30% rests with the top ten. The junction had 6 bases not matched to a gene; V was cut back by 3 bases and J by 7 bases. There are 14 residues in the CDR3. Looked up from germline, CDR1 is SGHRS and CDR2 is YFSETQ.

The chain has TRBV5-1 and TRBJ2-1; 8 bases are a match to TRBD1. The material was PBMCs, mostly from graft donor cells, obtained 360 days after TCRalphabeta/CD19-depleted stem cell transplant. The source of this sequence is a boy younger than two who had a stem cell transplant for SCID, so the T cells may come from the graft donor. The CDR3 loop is CASSSDRGGNEQFF. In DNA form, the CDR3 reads TGCGCCAGCAGCTCCGACAGGGGAGGAAATGAGCAGTTCTTC. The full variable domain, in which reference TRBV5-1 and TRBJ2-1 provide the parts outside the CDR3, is KAGVTQTPRYLIKTRGQQVTLSCSPISGHRSVSWYQQTPGQGLQFLFEYFSETQRNKGNFPGRFSGRQFSNSRSEMNVSTLELGDSALYLCASSSDRGGNEQFFGPGTRLTVL.